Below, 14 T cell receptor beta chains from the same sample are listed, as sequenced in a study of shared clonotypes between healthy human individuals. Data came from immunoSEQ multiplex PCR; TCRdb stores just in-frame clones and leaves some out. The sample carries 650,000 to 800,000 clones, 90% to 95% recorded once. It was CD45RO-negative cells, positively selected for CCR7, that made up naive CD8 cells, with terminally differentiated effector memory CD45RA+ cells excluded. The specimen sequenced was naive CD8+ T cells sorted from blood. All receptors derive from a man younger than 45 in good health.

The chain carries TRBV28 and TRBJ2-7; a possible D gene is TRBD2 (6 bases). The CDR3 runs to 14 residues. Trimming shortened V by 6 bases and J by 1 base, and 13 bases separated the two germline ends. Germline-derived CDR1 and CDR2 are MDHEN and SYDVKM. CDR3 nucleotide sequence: TGTGCCAGCAGCCAACGGGAGTTTTCCTACGAGCAGTACTTC. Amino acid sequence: CASSQREFSYEQYF.

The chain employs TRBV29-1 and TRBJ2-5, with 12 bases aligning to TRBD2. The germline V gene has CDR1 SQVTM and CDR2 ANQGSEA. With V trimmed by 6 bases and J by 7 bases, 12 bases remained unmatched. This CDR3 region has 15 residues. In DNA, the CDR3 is TGCAGCGTCGGTCTAGCGGGAGGGCGTAGTGGGACCCAGTACTTC. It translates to CSVGLAGGRSGTQYF.

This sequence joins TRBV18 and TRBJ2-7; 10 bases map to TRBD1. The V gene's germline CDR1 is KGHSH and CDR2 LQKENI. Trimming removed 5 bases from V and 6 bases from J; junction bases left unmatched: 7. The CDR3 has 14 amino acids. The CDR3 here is CASSGTGAGSEQYF. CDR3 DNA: TGTGCCAGCTCAGGGACAGGGGCAGGTAGCGAGCAGTACTTC.

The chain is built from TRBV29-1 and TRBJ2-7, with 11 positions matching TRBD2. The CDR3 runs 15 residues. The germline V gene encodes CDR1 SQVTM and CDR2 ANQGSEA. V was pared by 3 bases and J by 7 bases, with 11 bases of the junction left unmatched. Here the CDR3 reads CSVDGLAGGSFEQYF. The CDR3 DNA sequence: TGCAGCGTTGATGGGCTAGCGGGAGGTTCCTTTGAGCAGTACTTC.

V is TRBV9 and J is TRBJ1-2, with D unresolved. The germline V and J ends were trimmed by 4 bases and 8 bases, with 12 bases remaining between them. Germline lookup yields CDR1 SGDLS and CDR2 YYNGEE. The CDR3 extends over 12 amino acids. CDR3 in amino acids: CASSPQLGGYTF. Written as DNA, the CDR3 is TGTGCCAGCAGCCCGCAACTAGGAGGCTACACCTTC.

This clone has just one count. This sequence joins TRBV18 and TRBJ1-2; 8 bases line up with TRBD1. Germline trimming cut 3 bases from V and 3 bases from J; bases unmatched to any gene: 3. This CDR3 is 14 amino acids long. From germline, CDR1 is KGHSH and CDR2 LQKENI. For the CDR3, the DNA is TGTGCCAGCTCACCGGTGACAGGGGACTATGGCTACACCTTC. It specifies CASSPVTGDYGYTF.

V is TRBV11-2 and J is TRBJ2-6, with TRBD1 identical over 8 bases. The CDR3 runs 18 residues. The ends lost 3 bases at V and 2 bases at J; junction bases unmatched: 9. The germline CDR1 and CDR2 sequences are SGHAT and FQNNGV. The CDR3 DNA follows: TGTGCCAGCAGCTTCACGACAGGGGCAAGGCCTGGGGCCAACGTCCTGACTTTC. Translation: CASSFTTGARPGANVLTF.

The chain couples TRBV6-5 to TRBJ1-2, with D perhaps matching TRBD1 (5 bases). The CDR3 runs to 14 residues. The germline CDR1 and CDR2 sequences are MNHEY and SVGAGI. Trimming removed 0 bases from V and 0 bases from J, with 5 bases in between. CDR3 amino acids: CASSYSGANYGYTF. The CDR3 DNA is TGTGCCAGCAGTTACTCGGGGGCTAACTATGGCTACACCTTC.

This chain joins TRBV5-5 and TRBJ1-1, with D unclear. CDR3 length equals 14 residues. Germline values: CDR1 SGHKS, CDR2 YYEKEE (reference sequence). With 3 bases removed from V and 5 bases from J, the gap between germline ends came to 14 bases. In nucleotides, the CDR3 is TGTGCCAGCAGCTCGTACCCGGGAGCTACTGAAGCTTTCTTT. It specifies CASSSYPGATEAFF.

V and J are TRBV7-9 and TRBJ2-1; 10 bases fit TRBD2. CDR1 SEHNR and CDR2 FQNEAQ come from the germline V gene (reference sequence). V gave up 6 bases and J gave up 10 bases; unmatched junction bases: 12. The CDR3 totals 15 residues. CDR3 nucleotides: TGTGCCAGCAGACGGGGGGCTAGCGGGAGTGGGGAGCAGTTCTTC. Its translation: CASRRGASGSGEQFF.

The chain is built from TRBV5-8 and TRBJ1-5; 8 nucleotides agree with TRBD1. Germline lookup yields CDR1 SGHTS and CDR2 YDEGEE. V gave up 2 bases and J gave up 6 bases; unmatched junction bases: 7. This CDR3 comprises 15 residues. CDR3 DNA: TGTGCCAGCAGCTTAGGACAGGGTGGAAGTCAGCCCCAGCATTTT. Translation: CASSLGQGGSQPQHF.

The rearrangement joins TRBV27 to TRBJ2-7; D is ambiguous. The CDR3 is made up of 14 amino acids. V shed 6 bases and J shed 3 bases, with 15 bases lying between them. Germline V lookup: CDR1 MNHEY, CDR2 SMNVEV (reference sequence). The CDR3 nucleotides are TGTGCCAGCAGCCCTGACCCCAACGACTACGAGCAGTACTTC. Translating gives CASSPDPNDYEQYF.

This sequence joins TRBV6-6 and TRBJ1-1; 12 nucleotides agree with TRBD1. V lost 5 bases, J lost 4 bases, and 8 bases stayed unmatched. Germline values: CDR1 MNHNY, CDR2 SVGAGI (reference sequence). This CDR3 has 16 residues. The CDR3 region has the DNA TGTGCCAGCAGTATCCGGGACAGGGGGCGAGGCACTGAAGCTTTCTTT. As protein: CASSIRDRGRGTEAFF.

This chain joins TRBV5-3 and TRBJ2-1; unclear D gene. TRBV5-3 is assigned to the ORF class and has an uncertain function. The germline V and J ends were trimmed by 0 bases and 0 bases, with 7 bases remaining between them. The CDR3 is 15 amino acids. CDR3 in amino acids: CARSLGIISYNEQFF. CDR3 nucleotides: TGTGCCAGAAGCTTGGGGATTATCTCCTACAATGAGCAGTTCTTC.